This TCR beta chain was retrieved from a study of cytomegalovirus exposure and HLA in healthy donors. Comment on this clone: Its antigen remains unidentified.

PCR was performed using 60 Vbeta and 13 Jbeta primers. Profiling relied on immunoSEQ multiplex PCR, and the TCRdb table lists in-frame clones only, not all of them. The sample shows more than 80,000 clones, under 85% of them seen only once. Whole-study results and caveats: Trimming of TCR beta V- and J-genes showed a link, identified in a later analysis, to a missense DCLRE1C variant. As a later analysis showed, several of the most significant clusters appeared to be linked to common viral pathogens. According to an earlier analysis, most TCR beta V segments yielded productive rearrangements about 87% or about 30% of the time. Altogether, 150 to 200 TCR beta chains were recorded as cytomegalovirus-associated.

Trimming stripped 1 base from V and 2 bases from J, with 7 bases between. The CDR3 has 15 residues. Germline CDR1 is SGHRS and CDR2 is YFSETQ. The receptor's source is a female donor in good health and CMV-seropositive. Material for sequencing was PBMCs. The chain combines TRBV5-1 with TRBJ2-6, with D perhaps matching TRBD1 (6 bases). The CDR3 DNA reads TGCGCCAGCAGCTTGCCAGGGGCTGGGGCCAACGTCCTGACTTTC. Its translation: CASSLPGAGANVLTF.